This T cell receptor (beta chain) is from a study of blood T cell repertoires in COVID-19. Study details: Samples of COVID-19 (acute and convalescent) were obtained from the United States, Italy and Spain. The cDNA or gDNA used as material had been derived from T cells, B-cell-depleted T cells, or PBMCs.

Original data processing: Scientists estimated how many nucleated cells there were by amplifying reference gene primers. The method was immunoSEQ multiplex PCR; TCRdb's version includes in-frame clones alone and lacks a portion of them. For V, J and clone size, that table is used; D and trimming come from the DNA. Of approximately 220,000 clones listed, approximately 83% are singletons. Germline V gene lookup returns CDR1 MNHEY and CDR2 SVGAGI. This CDR3 is built from 13 residues. Trimming took 11 bases from V and 0 from J, leaving 13 bases between them. V is TRBV6-5 and J is TRBJ1-2; D perhaps matches TRBD1 (6 bases). The source is a man aged 35-49 years with acute or convalescent COVID-19. What was sequenced was peripheral blood. Here the CDR3 reads CAGKTGPNYGYTF. The CDR3 bases are TGTGCCGGCAAGACAGGACCTAACTATGGCTACACCTTC.